This T cell receptor beta chain came from a study of blood T cell repertoires in COVID-19. Study information: Samples of COVID-19 (acute and convalescent) were obtained from the United States, Italy and Spain. In each case, the material was cDNA or gDNA derived from T cells, B-cell-depleted T cells, or PBMCs.

Germline assignment: CDR1 LGHDT and CDR2 YNNKEL (reference sequence). This CDR3 spans 16 amino acids. J lost 2 bases, V lost 0 bases, and 2 bases had no gene match. The authors' processing: How many nucleated cells were present was estimated from reference gene primer amplification. Data came from immunoSEQ multiplex PCR; TCRdb stores just in-frame clones and leaves some out. V, J and clone size are those of that table, while D and trimming were read from the DNA. The sample lists some 150,000 clones, approximately 80% occurring once. This clone has only a few counts. V usage is TRBV3-1 (or the pseudogene TRBV3-2) and J usage is TRBJ1-3, with TRBD1 matching 9 bases. Sequenced input: peripheral blood. The receptor comes from a woman aged 45-59 years with acute or convalescent COVID-19. The CDR3 nucleotides read TGTGCCAGCAGCCAAGACGGGACAGGGACTGGAAACACCATATATTTT. It is translated as CASSQDGTGTGNTIYF.